This passage covers 21 T cell receptor beta chains from one sample sequenced in a study of regulatory T cells in long-lasting Graves disease. Combining iRepertoire HTBI primers with Arm-PCR of CDR3 regions, the authors built TCR beta libraries. TCRdb passed the multiplex PCR reads through MiXCR, listing each CDR3 protein once. This sample yields fewer than 450,000 distinct CDR3 sequences, of which approximately 16% are seen a single time; 7.8% belongs to the top ten. Indicated time point: newly diagnosed GD, antithyroid drugs for less than 3 months. The TCR library was made from RNA that had been extracted from PBMCs in TRIzol. In addition, the sample was reused for a study of T cells in Graves' hyperthyroidism and ophthalmopathy.

Sequences were derived from peripheral blood mononuclear cells (PBMCs), sampled at new diagnosis, from a patient treated with antithyroid drugs. These TCRs come from a woman aged 40 to 50 with Graves disease.

Details on this clonotype: One base separates it from a far larger clone, so it is likely a read error. This chain connects TRBV12-3 or TRBV12-4 to TRBJ2-7; TRBD2 matches 7 bases. The CDR3 is made up of 20 amino acids. The DNA of the CDR3 is TGTGCCGGCAGCGATACCGTAGCGGGTGGGCTAAGGCGATTACGCTACGAGCAGTACTTC. This encodes CAGSDTVAGGLRRLRYEQYF.

This clonotype occurred a few times. The chain combines TRBV7-9 with TRBJ2-2; a possible D gene is TRBD1 (5 bases). Per the germline V gene, CDR1 is SEHNR and CDR2 is FQNEAQ (reference sequence). Trimming removed 5 bases from V and 1 base from J, with 11 bases in between. The CDR3 is made up of 15 amino acids. The CDR3 DNA follows: TGTGCCAGCAGCCCTGAGACAGAGAACACCGGGGAGCTGTTTTTT. Protein: CASSPETENTGELFF.

The table lists this clonotype with a few counts. The chain uses TRBV28 and TRBJ2-7, with D possibly TRBD1 on 5 matching bases. Trimming cost V 3 bases and J 5 bases, with 11 bases left between them. This CDR3 is built from 13 residues. The germline V gene encodes CDR1 MDHEN and CDR2 SYDVKM. The CDR3 DNA follows: TGTGCCAGCAGTTTGCAGGGCAGCCACGAGCAGTACTTC. This gives the protein CASSLQGSHEQYF.

On this clonotype: Germline and junction disagree at one end, which may indicate a read error. The chain joins TRBV28 to TRBJ2-7, with D possibly being TRBD2 (5 bases). The CDR3 is 14 amino acids. The germline V gene has CDR1 MDHEN and CDR2 SYDVKM. CDR3 loop: CVSSPSERAYEQYF. CDR3 bases: TGTGTCAGCAGTCCTTCCGAGAGGGCCTACGAGCAGTACTTC.

This clonotype was seen ten or more times. The chain couples TRBV3-1 to TRBJ2-7; 7 nucleotides match TRBD2. The CDR3 has 14 residues. Germline assignment: CDR1 LGHDT and CDR2 YNNKEL (reference sequence). J lost 4 bases, V lost 2 bases, and 5 bases had no gene match. In DNA form, the CDR3 reads TGTGCCAGCAGCCAAAATCCTAGCGGTTACGAGCAGTACTTC. It codes for CASSQNPSGYEQYF.

This clonotype was counted ten times or more. J is TRBJ2-5 and V is TRBV30, with D uncertain. Germline V lookup: CDR1 GTSNPN, CDR2 SVGIG (reference sequence). Trimming took off 3 bases at V and 2 bases at J, with 10 bases between the two ends. This CDR3 spans 13 amino acids. This CDR3 reads CAWRRTIQETQYF. The DNA of the CDR3 is TGTGCCTGGAGGAGGACGATACAAGAGACCCAGTACTTC.

This sequence joins TRBV20-1 and TRBJ2-3; TRBD1 or TRBD2 may be the D gene (6 bases each). CDR3 length: 16 amino acids. Looked up from germline, CDR1 is DFQATT and CDR2 is SNEGSKA (reference sequence). Trimming took 2 bases from V and 4 from J, leaving 19 bases between them. CDR3 DNA: TGCAGTGCTAGATGGGGGGCAGGGCTTGAGGCAGATACGCAGTATTTT. Protein: CSARWGAGLEADTQYF.

The chain uses TRBV7-6 and TRBJ1-4; a weak D match, TRBD1 (6 bases). The germline V gene encodes CDR1 SGHVS and CDR2 FNYEAQ. V was trimmed by 6 bases and J by 3 bases, leaving 17 bases between them. This CDR3 comprises 16 residues. The CDR3 loop reads CASSRGWQFSNEKLFF. In nucleotides, the CDR3 is TGTGCCAGCAGTAGGGGGTGGCAGTTTTCTAATGAAAAACTGTTTTTT.

The gene calls are TRBV29-1 and TRBJ1-5; 11 bases agree with TRBD1. Trimming at V came to 6 bases and at J to 2 bases, leaving 3 bases not matched to a gene. The germline CDR1 and CDR2 sequences are SQVTM and ANQGSEA. The CDR3 is 14 residues long. Here the CDR3 DNA reads TGCAGCGTCGGGACAGGGGGAGGCAATCAGCCCCAGCATTTT. It is translated as CSVGTGGGNQPQHF.

This clonotype was detected a few times. A far more abundant clone sits one base away, making this likely a read error. The chain combines TRBV11-1 with TRBJ2-5; unclear D gene. CDR3 length: 12 residues. The V gene's germline CDR1 is SGHAT and CDR2 FQDESV (reference sequence). The CDR3 is CAIPTGYNEQYF. CDR3 sequence (DNA): TGCGCCATTCCGACGGGCTACAATGAGCAGTACTTC.

About this clonotype itself: A much larger clone is a single base away; this may be a read error. The CDR3 ends on some other residue instead of the conserved phenylalanine or tryptophan, so this is likely a read error. The gene calls are TRBV6-1 and TRBJ2-7; D gene uncertain. The CDR3 spans 11 residues. CDR1 and CDR2 (germline): MNHNS, SASEGT. The V and J ends lost 6 bases and 6 bases respectively, with 9 bases between them. The CDR3 reads CASRSWFEQYS. DNA of the CDR3: TGTGCCAGCAGAAGTTGGTTCGAGCAGTACTCC.

This chain connects TRBV6-2 or TRBV6-3 to TRBJ2-7; 10 bases line up with TRBD1. The CDR3 consists of 14 residues. Germline values: CDR1 MNHEY, CDR2 SVGEGT. Unmatched junction bases numbered 7, after V lost 6 bases and J lost 5 bases. CDR3 region: CASRATGGRNEQYF. CDR3 DNA sequence: TGTGCCAGCAGGGCGACAGGGGGCAGGAACGAGCAGTACTTC.

This chain connects TRBV20-1 to TRBJ2-1, with 10 positions matching TRBD2. The V gene's germline CDR1 is DFQATT and CDR2 SNEGSKA (reference sequence). The CDR3 covers 16 residues. The V gene end was trimmed by 4 bases and the J gene end by 2 bases; junction bases not matched to a gene: 8. The CDR3 nucleotides are TGCAGTGCTAAAAAGCGGGAGGGCCTCACCTACAATGAGCAGTTCTTC. Translation: CSAKKREGLTYNEQFF.

This chain joins TRBV20-1 and TRBJ1-2; perhaps TRBD1 as D (6 bases). CDR3 length: 12 residues. CDR1 is DFQATT, CDR2 SNEGSKA, per germline (reference sequence). Trimming left V 4 bases short and J 6 bases short, with 12 bases between. The CDR3 nucleotides read TGCAGTGCTACAACAGGGCTTGATGGCTACACCTTC. It yields the protein CSATTGLDGYTF.

This clonotype was observed at least ten times. This chain uses TRBV3-1 with TRBJ2-2; 14 nucleotides match TRBD2. The CDR3 consists of 18 residues. The V gene end was trimmed by 1 base and the J gene end by 6 bases; junction bases not matched to a gene: 7. In germline, CDR1 is LGHDT, CDR2 YNNKEL (reference sequence). The CDR3 DNA follows: TGTGCCAGCAGCCAAGGTTCCGGGACTAGCGGGAGTCCCGGGGAGCTGTTTTTT. It is translated as CASSQGSGTSGSPGELFF.

This clonotype was detected many times. CDR3 coding DNA: TGTGCCAGCAGCCCACCCCGTGGAGGGGTCTCCGAGCAGTACTTC. This gives the protein CASSPPRGGVSEQYF. The chain employs TRBV13 and TRBJ2-7; possible D gene TRBD2, 6 bases. This CDR3 is built from 15 residues. CDR1 and CDR2 from the germline V gene are PRHDT and FYEKMQ (reference sequence). Between the trimmed V and J ends, which lost 5 bases and 6 bases, there was a span of 20 bases. Filled out from reference TRBV13 and TRBJ2-7, the complete variable domain reads AAGVIQSPRHLIKEKRETATLKCYPIPRHDTVYWYQQGPGQDPQFLISFYEKMQSDKGSIPDRFSAQQFSDYHSELNMSSLELGDSALYFCASSPPRGGVSEQYFGPGTRLTVT.

This clonotype has ten or more counts. The chain uses TRBV27 and TRBJ2-5; D is possibly TRBD1 (5 bases). Germline V CDR1 and CDR2: MNHEY, SMNVEV (reference sequence). The CDR3 extends over 14 amino acids. Trimming removed 1 base from V and 4 bases from J, with 10 bases in between. CDR3 bases: TGTGCCAGCAGTTTATTGGGCCAGGGAGAGACCCAGTACTTC. This sequence encodes CASSLLGQGETQYF.

In this sample, this clonotype turned up a few times. V gene TRBV9 combines with J gene TRBJ2-1; D call uncertain. The CDR3 spans 15 residues. V gave up 0 bases and J gave up 1 base, with 8 bases separating them. The germline gives CDR1 SGDLS, CDR2 YYNGEE. This chain's CDR3 is CASSVEAFSYNEQFF. The CDR3 DNA reads as TGTGCCAGCAGCGTAGAGGCCTTTTCCTACAATGAGCAGTTCTTC.

In its sample, this clonotype was seen many times. The V gene is TRBV14, the J gene TRBJ2-1, with 7 bases lining up with TRBD2. The germline gives CDR1 SGHDN, CDR2 FVKESK. The junction had 8 bases not matched to a gene; V was cut back by 8 bases and J by 4 bases. The CDR3 spans 14 residues. CDR3 region: CASGRGRGYNEQFF. CDR3 coding DNA: TGTGCCAGCGGTCGCGGGAGAGGTTACAATGAGCAGTTCTTC.

This clonotype was observed a handful of times. A much more abundant neighbour one base away suggests this may be a read error. The chain couples TRBV27 to TRBJ2-2; D remains unclear. V was pared by 5 bases and J by 2 bases, with 18 bases between. CDR3 size: 17 residues. The germline V gene encodes CDR1 MNHEY and CDR2 SMNVEV (reference sequence). CDR3 in DNA: TGTGCCAGCAGTGATTCCAGTACTAATCCAAACACCGGGGAGCTGTTTTTT. This gives the protein CASSDSSTNPNTGELFF.

This clonotype has a count of ten or more. The CDR3 coding sequence is TGCAGTGCTAGAGATTCGGGACAGGGACGGGGTGGCTACACCTTC. Translation gives CSARDSGQGRGGYTF. The chain links TRBV20-1 to TRBJ1-2; 9 bases match TRBD1. Looked up from germline, CDR1 is DFQATT and CDR2 is SNEGSKA (reference sequence). The CDR3 has 15 residues. Trimming cost V 0 bases and J 7 bases; bases outside gene matches: 9.